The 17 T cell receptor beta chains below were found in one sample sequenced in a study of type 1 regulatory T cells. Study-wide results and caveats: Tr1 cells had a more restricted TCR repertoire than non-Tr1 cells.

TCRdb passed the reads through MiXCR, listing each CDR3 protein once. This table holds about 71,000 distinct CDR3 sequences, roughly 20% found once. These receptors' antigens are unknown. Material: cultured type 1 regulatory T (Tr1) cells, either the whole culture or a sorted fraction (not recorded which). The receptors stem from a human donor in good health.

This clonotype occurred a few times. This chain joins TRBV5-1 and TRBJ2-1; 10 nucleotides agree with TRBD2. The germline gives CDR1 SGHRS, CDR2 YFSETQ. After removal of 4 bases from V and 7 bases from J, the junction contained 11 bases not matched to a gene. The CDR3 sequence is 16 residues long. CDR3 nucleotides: TGCGCCAGCAGCGGAAGACTAGCGGGTAGAGGGAATGAGCAGTTCTTC. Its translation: CASSGRLAGRGNEQFF.

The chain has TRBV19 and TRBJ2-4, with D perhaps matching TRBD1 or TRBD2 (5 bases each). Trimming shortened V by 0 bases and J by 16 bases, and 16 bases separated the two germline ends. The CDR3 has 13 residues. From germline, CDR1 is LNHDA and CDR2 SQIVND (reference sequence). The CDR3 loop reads CASSIDEGAGQYF. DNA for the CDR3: TGTGCCAGTAGTATAGATGAGGGAGCAGGGCAATACTTC.

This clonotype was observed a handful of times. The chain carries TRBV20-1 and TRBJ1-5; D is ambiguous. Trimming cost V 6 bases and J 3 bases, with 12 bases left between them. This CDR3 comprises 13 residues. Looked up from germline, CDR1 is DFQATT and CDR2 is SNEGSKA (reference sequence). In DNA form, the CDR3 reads TGCAGTGCGGTCCGGGGTATCAATCAGCCCCAGCATTTT. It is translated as CSAVRGINQPQHF.

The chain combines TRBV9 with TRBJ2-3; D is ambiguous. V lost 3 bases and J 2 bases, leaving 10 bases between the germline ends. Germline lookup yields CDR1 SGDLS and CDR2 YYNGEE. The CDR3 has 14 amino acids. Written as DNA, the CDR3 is TGTGCCAGCAGCGCCCGGGCCCCCACAGATACGCAGTATTTT. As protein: CASSARAPTDTQYF.

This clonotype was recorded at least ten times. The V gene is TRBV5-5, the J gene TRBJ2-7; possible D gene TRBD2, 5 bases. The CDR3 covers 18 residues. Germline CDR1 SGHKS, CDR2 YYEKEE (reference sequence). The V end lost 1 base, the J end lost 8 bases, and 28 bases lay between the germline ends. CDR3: CASSLSPDASGILTKQYF. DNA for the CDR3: TGTGCCAGCAGCTTGTCCCCGGACGCGAGCGGAATTCTTACGAAGCAGTACTTC.

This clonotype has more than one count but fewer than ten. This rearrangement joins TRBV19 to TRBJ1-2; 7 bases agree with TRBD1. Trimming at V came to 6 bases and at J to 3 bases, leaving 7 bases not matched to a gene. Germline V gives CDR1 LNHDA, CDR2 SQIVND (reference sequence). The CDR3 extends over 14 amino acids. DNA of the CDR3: TGTGCCAGTAGGGGACAGACTCCCGACTATGGCTACACCTTC. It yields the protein CASRGQTPDYGYTF.

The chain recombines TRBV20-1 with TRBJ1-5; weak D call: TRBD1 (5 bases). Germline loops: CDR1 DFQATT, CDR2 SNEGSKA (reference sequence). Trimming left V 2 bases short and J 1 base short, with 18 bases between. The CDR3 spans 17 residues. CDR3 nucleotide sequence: TGCAGTGCTAGAAGGATGGGAGTCCGGGACAGCAATCAGCCCCAGCATTTT. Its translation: CSARRMGVRDSNQPQHF.

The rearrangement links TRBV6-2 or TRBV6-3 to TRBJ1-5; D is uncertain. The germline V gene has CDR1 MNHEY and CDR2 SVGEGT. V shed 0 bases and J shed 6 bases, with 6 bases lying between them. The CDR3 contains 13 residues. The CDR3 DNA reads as TGTGCCAGCAGTTACTCCGAGTCTCAGCCCCAGCATTTT. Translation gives CASSYSESQPQHF.

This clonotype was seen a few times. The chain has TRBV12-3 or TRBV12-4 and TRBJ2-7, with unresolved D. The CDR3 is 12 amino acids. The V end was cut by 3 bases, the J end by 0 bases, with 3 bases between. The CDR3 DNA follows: TGTGCCAGCAGTTTTGGCTCCTACGAGCAGTACTTC. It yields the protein CASSFGSYEQYF.

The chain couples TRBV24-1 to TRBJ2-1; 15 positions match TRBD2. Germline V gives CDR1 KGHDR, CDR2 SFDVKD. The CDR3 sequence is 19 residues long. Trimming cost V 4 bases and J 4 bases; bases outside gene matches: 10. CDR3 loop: CATSDSGTSGRTPYNEQFF. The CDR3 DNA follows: TGTGCCACCAGTGACTCCGGGACTAGCGGGAGGACCCCTTACAATGAGCAGTTCTTC.

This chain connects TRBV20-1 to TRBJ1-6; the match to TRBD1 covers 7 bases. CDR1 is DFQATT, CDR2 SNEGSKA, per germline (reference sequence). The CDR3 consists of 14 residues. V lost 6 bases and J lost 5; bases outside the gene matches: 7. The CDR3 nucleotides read TGCAGTGCCAGCGATGACAGGGATAATTCACCCCTCCACTTT. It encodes CSASDDRDNSPLHF.

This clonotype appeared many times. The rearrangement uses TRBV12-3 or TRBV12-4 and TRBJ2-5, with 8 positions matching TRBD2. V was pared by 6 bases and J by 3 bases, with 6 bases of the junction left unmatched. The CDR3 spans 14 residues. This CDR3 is CASSLGLEEETQYF. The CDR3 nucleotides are TGTGCCAGCAGCCTGGGACTAGAGGAAGAGACCCAGTACTTC.

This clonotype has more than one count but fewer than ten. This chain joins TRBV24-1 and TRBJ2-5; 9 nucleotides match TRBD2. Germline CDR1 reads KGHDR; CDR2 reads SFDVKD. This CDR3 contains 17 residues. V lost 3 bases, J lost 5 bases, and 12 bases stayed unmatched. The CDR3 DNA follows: TGTGCCACCAGTGATAATGCGCTAGCGGGACCACCGGAGACCCAGTACTTC. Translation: CATSDNALAGPPETQYF.

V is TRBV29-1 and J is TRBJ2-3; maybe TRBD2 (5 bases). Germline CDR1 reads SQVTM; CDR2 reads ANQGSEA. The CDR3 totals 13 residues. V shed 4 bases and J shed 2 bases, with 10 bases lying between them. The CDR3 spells CSVALGITDTQYF. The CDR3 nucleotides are TGCAGCGTTGCACTAGGGATCACAGATACGCAGTATTTT.

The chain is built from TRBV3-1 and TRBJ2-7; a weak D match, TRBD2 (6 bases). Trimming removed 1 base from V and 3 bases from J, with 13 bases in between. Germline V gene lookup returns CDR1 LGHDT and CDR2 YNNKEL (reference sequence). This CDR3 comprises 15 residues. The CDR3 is CASSQGLEGFYEQYF. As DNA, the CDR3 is TGTGCCAGCAGCCAAGGACTGGAGGGGTTCTACGAGCAGTACTTC.

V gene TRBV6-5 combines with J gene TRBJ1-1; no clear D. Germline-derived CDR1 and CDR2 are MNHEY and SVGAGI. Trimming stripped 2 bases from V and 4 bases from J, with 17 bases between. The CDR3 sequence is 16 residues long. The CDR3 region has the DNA TGTGCCAGCAGTTACAGCTCTGGGAATACGGGCACTGAAGCTTTCTTT. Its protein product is CASSYSSGNTGTEAFF.

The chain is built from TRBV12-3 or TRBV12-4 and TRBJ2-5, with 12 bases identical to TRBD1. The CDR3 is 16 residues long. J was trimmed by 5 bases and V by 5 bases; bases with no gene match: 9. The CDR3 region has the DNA TGTGCCAGCAGTGCCCCCGGGACAGGGGGCCTGGAGACCCAGTACTTC. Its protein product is CASSAPGTGGLETQYF.